This TCR beta chain stems from a study of identical twins. Notes on the study in general: Twins' excess sharing was less marked for out-of-frame beta sequences. Conclusions rested on cross-sectional statistics rather than following the same donors. Beta clonotypes that were abundant in cord blood contained fewer insertions, a pattern absent from memory repertoires.

From the 5' RACE reads, TCRdb called clonotypes with MiXCR, one entry per CDR3 protein. The repertoire consists of around 500,000 distinct CDR3 sequences, with approximately 15% occurring once and the leading ten covering around 0.52%. Germline lookup yields CDR1 SQVTM and CDR2 ANQGSEA. CDR3 size: 12 residues. V was trimmed by 8 bases and J by 4 bases, leaving 11 bases between them. Healthy Caucasians alone served as donors. Notes on this clonotype: The antigen is unknown.

These data also formed part of another study, on yellow fever vaccine responses in identical twins.

The sequenced sample consisted of CD4+ T cells sorted from blood. This chain connects TRBV29-1 to TRBJ2-2, with unresolved D. The receptor's source is a woman aged 18-29 years in good health. DNA for the CDR3: TGCAGCTTAGCCAAACCCACCGGGGAGCTGTTTTTT. Amino acid sequence: CSLAKPTGELFF.